Each of the 31 T cell receptor beta chains below was sequenced from the same sample in a study of vaccination effects on CD4 cells after COVID-19. Expansion of antigen-specific CD4+ T cells with viral peptide pools was carried out by the ViraFEST assay before sequencing. Subsequent to a culture period of 10 to 11 days, CD4+ T cells were isolated. Testing of the vaccine recipients showed negative nucleocapsid antibodies and no prior SARS-CoV-2 infection. No antigen has been assigned to these receptors. Here immunoSEQ multiplex PCR was the method, and the copy in TCRdb shows in-frame clones only, minus some. This repertoire shows about 70,000 clones, roughly 80% found once; its top ten account for 12%. Here the sequenced sample was CD4+ T cells from PBMCs cultured with SARS-CoV-2 spike peptides, taken before COVID-19 vaccination. These TCRs come from a human donor who received a COVID-19 vaccine.

This chain uses TRBV28 with TRBJ2-7, with a weak D call TRBD1 (6 bases). CDR3 length: 14 amino acids. With 7 bases removed from V and 6 bases from J, the gap between germline ends came to 19 bases. Germline V gene sequence: CDR1 MDHEN, CDR2 SYDVKM. This chain's CDR3 is CASTPPGALPEQYV. The CDR3 DNA follows: TGTGCCAGCACCCCCCCAGGGGCGCTTCCCGAGCAGTACGTC.

The chain combines TRBV5-1 with TRBJ1-2; the D is unclear. Germline loops: CDR1 SGHRS, CDR2 YFSETQ. V was cut by 0 bases and J by 5 bases, with 8 bases left in between. The CDR3 extends over 13 amino acids. In nucleotides, the CDR3 is TGCGCCAGCAGCTTGGACTCTGGGTATGGCTACACCTTC. Translated, it gives CASSLDSGYGYTF.

The chain links TRBV15 to TRBJ1-5; D perhaps matches TRBD1 (6 bases). Trimming shortened V by 6 bases and J by 0 bases, and 12 bases separated the two germline ends. The germline gives CDR1 LNHNV, CDR2 YYDKDF (reference sequence). The CDR3 spans 15 residues. The CDR3 loop is CATRKQGYSNQPQHF. The CDR3 nucleotides read TGTGCCACCAGGAAACAGGGATATAGCAATCAGCCCCAGCATTTT.

The V gene is TRBV5-1, the J gene TRBJ1-1; 7 positions match TRBD1. Germline CDR1 reads SGHRS; CDR2 reads YFSETQ. The CDR3 is 14 residues long. Trimming took 2 bases from V and 4 from J; bases not matched to a gene: 5. The CDR3 sequence is CASSFDRVGTEAFF. The CDR3 bases are TGCGCCAGCAGCTTCGACAGGGTTGGCACTGAAGCTTTCTTT.

The J gene is TRBJ1-4, the V gene TRBV6-5; unclear D gene. Germline V lookup: CDR1 MNHEY, CDR2 SVGAGI. V was shortened by 7 bases and J by 0 bases, with 9 bases between the two germline ends. This CDR3 is built from 14 residues. CDR3 amino acids: CASKWDATNEKLFF. Here the CDR3 DNA reads TGTGCCAGCAAATGGGATGCAACTAATGAAAAACTGTTTTTT.

V usage is TRBV9 and J usage is TRBJ1-4; D perhaps matches TRBD1 (6 bases). V was pared by 0 bases and J by 8 bases, with 14 bases between. From germline, CDR1 is SGDLS and CDR2 YYNGEE. The CDR3 runs to 15 residues. The CDR3 protein is CASSVDTGRREKLFF. The CDR3 bases are TGTGCCAGCAGCGTAGATACAGGGCGAAGAGAAAAACTGTTTTTT.

This rearrangement joins TRBV6-5 to TRBJ2-2, with D possibly being TRBD1 (6 bases). The V gene's germline CDR1 is MNHEY and CDR2 SVGAGI. V lost 2 bases and J lost 1, with 8 bases in between. The CDR3 spans 15 residues. The CDR3 loop reads CASSYRTVNTGELFF. In DNA form, the CDR3 reads TGTGCCAGCAGTTACAGGACAGTGAACACCGGGGAGCTGTTTTTT.

The chain has TRBV6-4 and TRBJ1-1, with D perhaps TRBD1 (6 bases). CDR1 and CDR2 (germline): MRHNA, SNTAGT. Trimming took off 6 bases at V and 1 base at J, with 9 bases between the two ends. CDR3 length: 13 residues. CDR3 amino acids: CASREDRNTEAFF. For the CDR3, the DNA is TGTGCCAGCAGAGAGGACAGGAACACTGAAGCTTTCTTT.

V usage is TRBV7-3 and J usage is TRBJ2-5, with unresolved D. V was cut by 1 base and J by 0 bases, with 9 bases left in between. The CDR3 loop spans 15 amino acids. The germline gives CDR1 SGHTA, CDR2 FQGTGA. The CDR3 reads CASSLIGSYQETQYF. In DNA form, the CDR3 reads TGTGCCAGCAGCTTAATCGGGTCGTACCAAGAGACCCAGTACTTC.

The chain is built from TRBV6-2 or TRBV6-3 and TRBJ1-3, with 7 bases matching TRBD1. The CDR3 sequence is 16 residues long. Per germline, CDR1 MNHEY and CDR2 SVGEGT. The junction had 7 bases not matched to a gene; V was cut back by 5 bases and J by 0 bases. CDR3 nucleotides: TGTGCCAGCAGTAACACCGGACAGGCCTCTGGAAACACCATATATTTT. Amino acid sequence: CASSNTGQASGNTIYF.

The chain links TRBV11-2 to TRBJ2-1, with 12 bases aligning to TRBD2. V gave up 3 bases and J gave up 4 bases; unmatched junction bases: 4. CDR1 and CDR2 (germline): SGHAT, FQNNGV. This CDR3 spans 16 amino acids. The CDR3 spells CASSFLAGGPYNEQFF. CDR3 DNA sequence: TGTGCCAGCAGCTTCCTAGCGGGGGGGCCTTACAATGAGCAGTTCTTC.

There are a few counts of this clone. CDR3 residues: CASSVQGNQPQHF. The CDR3 DNA follows: TGTGCCAGCAGCGTGCAGGGGAATCAGCCCCAGCATTTT. V usage is TRBV7-6 and J usage is TRBJ1-5; D might be TRBD1 (6 bases). The V gene's germline CDR1 is SGHVS and CDR2 FNYEAQ. V gave up 5 bases and J gave up 4 bases, with 9 bases separating them. The CDR3 totals 13 residues.

This clone appeared once. The chain recombines TRBV12-2 with TRBJ2-1; TRBD2 was called by the table and not checked on the DNA. TRBV12-2 is a documented pseudogene. The CDR3 extends over 18 amino acids. In DNA form, the CDR3 reads TGTGCAAGTCGCTTTCAAGGGGGGGGGCTAGCGGCCTACAATGAGCAGTTCTTC. Residues: CASRFQGGGLAAYNEQFF.

The rearrangement links TRBV7-2 to TRBJ2-1; D is uncertain. CDR3 length: 11 amino acids. The V and J ends lost 3 bases and 9 bases respectively, with 6 bases between them. Germline CDR1 reads SGHTA; CDR2 reads FQGNSA. Here the CDR3 reads CASSFPTEQFF. The CDR3 DNA reads as TGTGCCAGCAGCTTCCCGACTGAGCAGTTCTTC.

This clone turned up a few times. DNA for the CDR3: TGTGCCAGCAGCACAACTGGAAACACCATATATTTT. Residues: CASSTTGNTIYF. The chain combines TRBV12-3 or TRBV12-4 with TRBJ1-3; D gene ambiguous. Trimming left V 6 bases short and J 2 bases short, with 5 bases between. CDR3 length: 12 amino acids.

The rearrangement uses TRBV30 and TRBJ1-1, with D uncertain. This CDR3 is 13 amino acids long. Trimming removed 4 bases from V and 4 bases from J, with 13 bases in between. Germline CDR1 GTSNPN, CDR2 SVGIG (reference sequence). The CDR3 bases are TGTGCCTGGAAAAGGTTTGTCTCCACTGAAGCTTTCTTT. Translated: CAWKRFVSTEAFF. Full variable domain (outside the CDR3, taken from reference TRBV30 and TRBJ1-1): SQTIHQWPATLVQPVGSPLSLECTVEGTSNPNLYWYRQAAGRGLQLLFYSVGIGQISSEVPQNLSASRPQDRQFILSSKKLLLSDSGFYLCAWKRFVSTEAFFGQGTRLTVV.

This clone is a singleton in its sample. V and J are TRBV7-2 and TRBJ2-5; no clear D. Per the germline V gene, CDR1 is SGHTA and CDR2 is FQGNSA. The CDR3 totals 13 residues. Between the trimmed V and J ends, which lost 5 bases and 2 bases, there was a span of 9 bases. The CDR3 region has the DNA TGTGCCAGCAGCCCCGCGGAACAAGAGACCCAGTACTTC. Translated: CASSPAEQETQYF.

The gene calls are TRBV7-2 and TRBJ1-1, with D uncertain. V dropped 5 bases and J dropped 6 bases, with 13 bases sitting between them. The CDR3 spans 13 residues. CDR1 is SGHTA, CDR2 FQGNSA, per germline. CDR3 nucleotide sequence: TGTGCCAGCAGCGCAGTCGAGAAACCTGAAGCTTTCTTT. Its protein is CASSAVEKPEAFF.

CDR3 in amino acids: CASSWTGGETQYF. CDR3 coding DNA: TGCGCCAGCAGCTGGACAGGAGGGGAGACCCAGTACTTC. V and J are TRBV5-1 and TRBJ2-5; possibly TRBD1 for D (7 bases). The CDR3 is 13 amino acids. Between the trimmed V and J ends, which lost 3 bases and 5 bases, there was a span of 11 bases. Germline-derived CDR1 and CDR2 are SGHRS and YFSETQ. The full variable domain, its missing parts supplied by reference TRBV5-1 and TRBJ2-5, is KAGVTQTPRYLIKTRGQQVTLSCSPISGHRSVSWYQQTPGQGLQFLFEYFSETQRNKGNFPGRFSGRQFSNSRSEMNVSTLELGDSALYLCASSWTGGETQYFGPGTRLLVL.

This rearrangement joins TRBV2 to TRBJ1-6, with 7 nucleotides matching TRBD1. Losses at the gene ends were 5 bases for V and 5 bases for J; bases not matched to a gene: 3. The V gene's germline CDR1 is SNHLY and CDR2 FYNNEI. The CDR3 extends over 14 amino acids. The CDR3 sequence: CASSQTGDNSPLHF. The CDR3, as DNA: TGTGCCAGCAGTCAAACAGGGGATAATTCACCCCTCCACTTT.

V usage is TRBV18 and J usage is TRBJ2-5; 10 bases agree with TRBD2. The CDR3 extends over 16 amino acids. Per the germline V gene, CDR1 is KGHSH and CDR2 is LQKENI. The J segment lost 5 bases and the V segment lost 0 bases, leaving 6 bases of the junction unmatched. The CDR3 loop reads CASSPPSGGAGETQYF. DNA of the CDR3: TGTGCCAGCTCACCACCAAGCGGGGGGGCTGGTGAGACCCAGTACTTC.

The V and J genes are TRBV4-1 and TRBJ2-1, with TRBD2 matching over 7 bases. The trim removed 3 bases at V and 0 bases at J, leaving 11 bases unmatched. Germline loops: CDR1 MGHRA, CDR2 YSYEKL. The CDR3 runs 18 residues. The CDR3: CASSHSRGRGGSYNEQFF. Written as DNA, the CDR3 is TGCGCCAGCAGCCACTCCCGGGGGAGGGGCGGCTCCTACAATGAGCAGTTCTTC.

This clone came up once. This chain joins TRBV12-5 and TRBJ2-5; 7 nucleotides align to TRBD1. V was pared by 3 bases and J by 5 bases, with 6 bases of the junction left unmatched. The CDR3 loop spans 14 amino acids. From germline, CDR1 is LGHNT and CDR2 FRNRAP. The CDR3 coding sequence is TGTGCTAGTGGTTTCATAGGGGGCCGGGAGACCCAGTACTTC. It is translated as CASGFIGGRETQYF. The entire variable domain, with the rest obtained from reference TRBV12-5 and TRBJ2-5, is as follows: DARVTQTPRHKVTEMGQEVTMRCQPILGHNTVFWYRQTMMQGLELLAYFRNRAPLDDSGMPKDRFSAEMPDATLATLKIQPSEPRDSAVYFCASGFIGGRETQYFGPGTRLLVL.

The chain couples TRBV25-1 to TRBJ1-5; TRBD1 matches 7 bases. The CDR3 is 15 residues long. CDR1 is MGHDK, CDR2 SYGVNS, per germline. The ends lost 1 base at V and 1 base at J; junction bases unmatched: 1. The CDR3 loop reads CASSESGGSNQPQHF. The CDR3 bases are TGTGCCAGCAGTGAATCAGGGGGGAGCAATCAGCCCCAGCATTTT.

The V and J genes are TRBV5-1 and TRBJ2-1, with 15 nucleotides matching TRBD2. The CDR3 covers 16 residues. CDR1 and CDR2 from the germline V gene are SGHRS and YFSETQ. Germline trimming cut 3 bases from V and 7 bases from J; bases unmatched to any gene: 5. Written as DNA, the CDR3 is TGCGCCAGCAGCTGGAGGACTAGCGGGGGGGAAAATGAGCAGTTCTTC. Amino acids: CASSWRTSGGENEQFF. Full variable domain (outside the CDR3, taken from reference TRBV5-1 and TRBJ2-1): KAGVTQTPRYLIKTRGQQVTLSCSPISGHRSVSWYQQTPGQGLQFLFEYFSETQRNKGNFPGRFSGRQFSNSRSEMNVSTLELGDSALYLCASSWRTSGGENEQFFGPGTRLTVL.

The chain uses TRBV28 and TRBJ2-5; no clear D gene. The CDR3 runs to 12 residues. CDR1 and CDR2 from the germline V gene are MDHEN and SYDVKM. The V gene lost 5 bases and the J gene lost 4 bases, with 8 bases spanning the gap. The CDR3 nucleotides read TGTGCCAGCAGTAGGATCAGAGAGACCCAGTACTTC. It translates to CASSRIRETQYF.

This clone appeared a few times. The V gene is TRBV20-1, the J gene TRBJ1-6, with D maybe TRBD1 (6 bases). CDR1 and CDR2 from the germline V gene are DFQATT and SNEGSKA (reference sequence). Trimming took 3 bases from V and 7 from J, leaving 16 bases between them. The CDR3 has 15 amino acids. For the CDR3, the DNA is TGCAGTGCTAGTAACAGGGTGGTGTCCAATTCACCCCTCCACTTT. This sequence encodes CSASNRVVSNSPLHF.

This rearrangement joins TRBV5-1 to TRBJ1-1; 8 nucleotides align to TRBD1. Trimming at V came to 6 bases and at J to 6 bases, leaving 4 bases not matched to a gene. Germline-derived CDR1 and CDR2 are SGHRS and YFSETQ. CDR3 size: 12 residues. DNA for the CDR3: TGCGCCAGCAAACAGGGGGAGGCTGAAGCTTTCTTT. Protein: CASKQGEAEAFF.

This clone occurred a few times. The rearrangement joins TRBV10-3 to TRBJ1-1; no clear D gene. Trimming removed 3 bases at V and 1 base at J, with 9 bases between. This CDR3 has 14 amino acids. In germline, CDR1 is ENHRY, CDR2 SYGVKD. CDR3 in DNA: TGTGCCATCAGTGAAAGGGCGACGAACACTGAAGCTTTCTTT. Translated: CAISERATNTEAFF.

The chain recombines TRBV6-2 or TRBV6-3 with TRBJ1-1; 10 nucleotides match TRBD1. CDR3 size: 17 residues. V shed 0 bases, J shed 0 bases, and the junction held 4 bases outside the gene matches. Germline V gives CDR1 MNHEY, CDR2 SVGEGT. CDR3 region: CASSYSRDRGMNTEAFF. The DNA of the CDR3 is TGTGCCAGCAGTTACTCGAGGGACAGGGGAATGAACACTGAAGCTTTCTTT.

The chain combines TRBV5-1 with TRBJ2-3; D call uncertain. The CDR3 consists of 14 residues. Trimming took 3 bases from V and 2 from J, leaving 10 bases between them. Germline assignment: CDR1 SGHRS and CDR2 YFSETQ. CDR3 amino acids: CASSSSRNTDTQYF. In DNA, the CDR3 is TGCGCCAGCAGCTCGAGTCGCAACACAGATACGCAGTATTTT. The entire variable domain, with the rest obtained from reference TRBV5-1 and TRBJ2-3, is as follows: KAGVTQTPRYLIKTRGQQVTLSCSPISGHRSVSWYQQTPGQGLQFLFEYFSETQRNKGNFPGRFSGRQFSNSRSEMNVSTLELGDSALYLCASSSSRNTDTQYFGPGTRLTVL.